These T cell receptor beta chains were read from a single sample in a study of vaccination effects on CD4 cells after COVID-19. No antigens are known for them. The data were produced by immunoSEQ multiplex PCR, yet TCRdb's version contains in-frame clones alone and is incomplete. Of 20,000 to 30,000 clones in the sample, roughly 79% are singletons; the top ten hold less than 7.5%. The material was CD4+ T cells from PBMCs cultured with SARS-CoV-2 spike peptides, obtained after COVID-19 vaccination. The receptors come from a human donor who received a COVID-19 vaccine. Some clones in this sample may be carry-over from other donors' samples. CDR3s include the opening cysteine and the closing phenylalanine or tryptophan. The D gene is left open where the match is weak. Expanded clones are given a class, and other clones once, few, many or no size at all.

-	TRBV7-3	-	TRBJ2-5	TGTGCCAGCAGCTTATTAGGGACGGAGACCCAGTACTTC	CASSLLGTETQYF
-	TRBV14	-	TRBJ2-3	TGTGCCAGCAGCAAGACGACAGTTCAAAGGACAGATACGCAGTATTTT	CASSKTTVQRTDTQYF
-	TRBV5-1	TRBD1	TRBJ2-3	TGCGCCAGCAGTCAACAGGGGACCCAAACAGATACGCAGTATTTT	CASSQQGTQTDTQYF
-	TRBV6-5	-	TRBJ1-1	TGTGCCAGCAGCCGAATCGCCGGATCCACTGAAGCTTTCTTT	CASSRIAGSTEAFF
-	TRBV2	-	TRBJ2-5	TGTGCCAGCAGCTGGGATGAAGAGACCCAGTACTTC	CASSWDEETQYF
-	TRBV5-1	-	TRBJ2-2	TGCGCCAGCAGCTTGGTTCCCGGGGGTCGGGTCGGGGAGCTGTTTTTT	CASSLVPGGRVGELFF
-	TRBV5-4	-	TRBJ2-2	TGTGCCAGCAGCCCCGGACGGAGTAAAAGAACGAACACCGGGGAGCTGTTTTTT	CASSPGRSKRTNTGELFF
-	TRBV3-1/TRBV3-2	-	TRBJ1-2	TGTGCCAGCAGCCAAGACTCCTATGGCGGCTACACCTTC	CASSQDSYGGYTF
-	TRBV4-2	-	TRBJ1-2	TGTGCCAGCAGCCAAGACAGTTCCCCAGGGGAGTGGGGCTATGGCTACACCTTC	CASSQDSSPGEWGYGYTF
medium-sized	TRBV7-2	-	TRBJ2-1	TGTGCCAGCAGCTTAGAGCAGTTGAATGAGCAGTTCTTC	CASSLEQLNEQFF
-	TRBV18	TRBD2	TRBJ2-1	TGTGCCAGCTCACGACGGACTAGCGGGGGGATGGAGCAGTTCTTC	CASSRRTSGGMEQFF
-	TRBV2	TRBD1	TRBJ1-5	TGTGCCAGCAGCCAGGACAGGGGAGGGGATCAGCCCCAGCATTTT	CASSQDRGGDQPQHF
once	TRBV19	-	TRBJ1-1	TGTGCCAGTAGTACCCCACCGAACACTGAAGCTTTCTTT	CASSTPPNTEAFF
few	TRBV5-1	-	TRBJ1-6	TGCGCCAGCAGTTTCGACGCGGCGAATTCACCCCTCCACTTT	CASSFDAANSPLHF
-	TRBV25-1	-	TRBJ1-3	TGTGCCAGCAGTGAACCTGGACAGACTGGAAACACCATATATTTT	CASSEPGQTGNTIYF
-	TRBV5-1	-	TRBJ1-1	TGCGCCAGCAGCTTGGAACCGGGGGCCCACACTGAAGCTTTCTTT	CASSLEPGAHTEAFF
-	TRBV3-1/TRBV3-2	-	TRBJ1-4	TGTGCCAGCAGCGAAGGGGGGGAAAAACTGTTTTTT	CASSEGGEKLFF
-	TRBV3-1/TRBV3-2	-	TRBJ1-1	TGTGCCAGCAGCCCCAGACGGCTTCTAAACACTGAAGCTTTCTTT	CASSPRRLLNTEAFF
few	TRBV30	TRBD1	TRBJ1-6	TGTGCCTGGAGTCGCCAGGGGGCATGGGATTCACCCCTCCACTTT	CAWSRQGAWDSPLHF
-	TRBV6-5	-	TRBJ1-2	TGTGCTGCGAGGGACGGAGCTAACTATGGCTACACCTTC	CAARDGANYGYTF
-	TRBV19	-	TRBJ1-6	TGTTGTCTATCGGACCCTAATTCACCCCTCCACTTT	CCLSDPNSPLHF
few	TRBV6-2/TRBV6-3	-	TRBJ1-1	TGTGCCAGCAGTTCAGGGATTGTGAACACTGAAGCTTTCTTT	CASSSGIVNTEAFF
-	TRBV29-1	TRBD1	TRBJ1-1	TGCAGCGTTGAAGCGCGACAGGGGACGTGGGCGAGGAACACTGAAGCTTTCTTT	CSVEARQGTWARNTEAFF
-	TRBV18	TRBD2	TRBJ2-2	TGTGCCAGCTCACCGTGGACTAGCGGGGGGACCACCGGGGAGCTGTTTTTT	CASSPWTSGGTTGELFF
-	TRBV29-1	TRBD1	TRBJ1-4	TGCAGCGTGGGACTGACAGGGGCTAATGAAAAACTGTTTTTT	CSVGLTGANEKLFF
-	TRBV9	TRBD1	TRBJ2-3	TGTGCCAGCAATGACAGGGGAGCAGATACGCAGTATTTT	CASNDRGADTQYF
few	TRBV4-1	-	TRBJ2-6	TGCGCCAGCAGCCAAGCTACAGAGTCCTCTGGGGCCAACGTCCTGACTTTC	CASSQATESSGANVLTF
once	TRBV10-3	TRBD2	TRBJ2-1	TGTGCCATCAGTGGACTAGCGGGGCTTAATGAGCAGTTCTTC	CAISGLAGLNEQFF
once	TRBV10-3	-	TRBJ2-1	TGTGCCATCAGTGAGAGAGTAGCTATTTACAATGAGCAGTTCTTC	CAISERVAIYNEQFF
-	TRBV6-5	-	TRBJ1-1	TGTGCCAGCAGTTACCCGGAGAACACTGAAGCTTTCTTT	CASSYPENTEAFF
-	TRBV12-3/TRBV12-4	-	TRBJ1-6	TGTGCCAGCAGTTCAGGAGCACCCCTCCACTTT	CASSSGAPLHF
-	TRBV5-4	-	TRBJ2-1	TGTGCCAGCAGCTCCGGGTGGGGGACGGCCTACAATGAGCAGTTCTTC	CASSSGWGTAYNEQFF
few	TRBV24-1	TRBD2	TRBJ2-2	TGTGCCACCAGTGATTCCATAGCGGGTCGCAGTGGGGCCGGGGAGCTGTTTTTT	CATSDSIAGRSGAGELFF
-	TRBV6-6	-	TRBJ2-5	TGTGCCAGCAGTTACAGTAGCGTTGAGACCCAGTACTTC	CASSYSSVETQYF
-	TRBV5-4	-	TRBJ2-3	TGTGCCAGCAGCTCTGGAGGAGAAGCTAGCACAGATACGCAGTATTTT	CASSSGGEASTDTQYF
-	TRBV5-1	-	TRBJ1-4	TGCGCCAGCAGCTTGGTAGGGGGTGCAACTAATGAAAAACTGTTTTTT	CASSLVGGATNEKLFF
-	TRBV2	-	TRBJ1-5	TGTGCCAGTGGACAGAGCAATCAGCCCCAGCATTTT	CASGQSNQPQHF
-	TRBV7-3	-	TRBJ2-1	TGTGCCAGCAGCTTAAGCGGGACACCCTACAATGAGCAGTTCTTC	CASSLSGTPYNEQFF
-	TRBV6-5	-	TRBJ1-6	TGTGCCAGCAAACGGGGGCGGGATAATTCACCCCTCCACTTT	CASKRGRDNSPLHF
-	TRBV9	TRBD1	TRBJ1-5	TGTGCCAGCAGCCGGACAGGGGAGTATCAGCCCCAGCATTTT	CASSRTGEYQPQHF
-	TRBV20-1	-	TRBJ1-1	TGCAGTGCTAGTGTCGACAGGAACACTGAAGCTTTCTTT	CSASVDRNTEAFF
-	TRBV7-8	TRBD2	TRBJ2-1	TGTGCCAGCAGCTTAGGTGTCGGTATCTCAAGCGGGGGGGTCAATGAGCAGTTCTTC	CASSLGVGISSGGVNEQFF
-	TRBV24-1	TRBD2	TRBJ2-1	TGTGCCACCAGTGAACCGGGACTAGCGGACTACAATGAGCAGTTCTTC	CATSEPGLADYNEQFF
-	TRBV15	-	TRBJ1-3	TGTGCCACCAGCAGAGATAGAGGGAGGGACACCATATATTTT	CATSRDRGRDTIYF
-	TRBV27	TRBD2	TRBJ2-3	TGTGCCAGCAGTTCCCCGGGACTAGCGGGGGAGGTAGATACGCAGTATTTT	CASSSPGLAGEVDTQYF
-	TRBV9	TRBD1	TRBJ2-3	TGTGCCAGCAGCTTCGGACAGGGGGCAACAGATACGCAGTATTTT	CASSFGQGATDTQYF
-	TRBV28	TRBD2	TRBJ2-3	TGTGCCAGCAGTTTGTGGAATAGGGCCCTAGCGGGGGGTGATACGCAGTATTTT	CASSLWNRALAGGDTQYF
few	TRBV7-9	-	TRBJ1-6	TGTGCCAGCAGCTGGGGGGCGACAGGTGCGCCCCTCCACTTT	CASSWGATGAPLHF
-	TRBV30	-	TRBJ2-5	TGTGCCTGGAGTCCCGGGCGGATAAGTTCGACCCAGTACTTC	CAWSPGRISSTQYF